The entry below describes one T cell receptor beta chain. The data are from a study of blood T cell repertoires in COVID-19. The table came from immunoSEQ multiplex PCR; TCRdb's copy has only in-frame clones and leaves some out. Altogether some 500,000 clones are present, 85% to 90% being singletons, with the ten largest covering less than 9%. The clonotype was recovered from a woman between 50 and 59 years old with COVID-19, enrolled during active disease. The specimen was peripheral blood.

CDR3 sequence: CASSREGGALNQPQHF. As DNA, the CDR3 is TGTGCCAGCTCACGGGAGGGGGGGGCCCTCAATCAGCCCCAGCATTTT. The gene calls are TRBV18 and TRBJ1-5, with D maybe TRBD1 (6 bases). Trimming removed 4 bases from V and 3 bases from J, with 16 bases in between. The CDR3 runs to 16 residues. In germline, CDR1 is KGHSH, CDR2 LQKENI.